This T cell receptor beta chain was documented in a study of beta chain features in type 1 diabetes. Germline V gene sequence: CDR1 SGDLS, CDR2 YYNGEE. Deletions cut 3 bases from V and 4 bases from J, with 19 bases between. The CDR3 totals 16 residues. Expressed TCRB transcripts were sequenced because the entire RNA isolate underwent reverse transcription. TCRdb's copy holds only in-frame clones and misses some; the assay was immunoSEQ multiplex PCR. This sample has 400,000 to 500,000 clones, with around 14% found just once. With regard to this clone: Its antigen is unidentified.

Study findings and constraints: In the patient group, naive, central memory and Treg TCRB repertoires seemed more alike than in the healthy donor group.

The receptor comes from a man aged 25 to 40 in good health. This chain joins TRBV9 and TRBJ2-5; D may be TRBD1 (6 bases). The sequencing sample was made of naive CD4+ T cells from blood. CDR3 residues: CASSGRTTGFGETQYF. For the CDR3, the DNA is TGTGCCAGCAGCGGACGCACTACAGGGTTTGGAGAGACCCAGTACTTC.